The 16 T cell receptor beta chains presented below share a single source sample, sequenced in a study of T cell changes during pregnancy in multiple sclerosis (dated by TCRdb to about 2019). Libraries were made using the immunoSEQ multiplex PCR assay. This immuneACCESS table, as held by TCRdb, lists in-frame sequences with V and J called but not all clones. Of the missing ones, under half trace to an unresolved V gene in checked studies; the others have no known cause. In all, the sample holds under 90,000 clones, and approximately 92% of those were seen once. Jointly, the top ten make up 3.7% of the sample. The material was peripheral blood, obtained after pregnancy. All receptors come from a female donor in good health, enrolled as a control in a pregnancy study.

This chain connects TRBV2 to TRBJ2-1, with TRBD2 matching over 12 bases. There are 17 residues in the CDR3. The V gene end was trimmed by 5 bases and the J gene end by 6 bases; junction bases not matched to a gene: 11. The germline CDR1 and CDR2 sequences are SNHLY and FYNNEI. The CDR3 DNA reads TGTGCCAGCAGTTCGCCCTCACTAGCGGGAGGTCGCAATGAGCAGTTCTTC. Protein: CASSSPSLAGGRNEQFF. Supplemented by reference TRBV2 and TRBJ2-1, the full variable domain reads EPEVTQTPSHQVTQMGQEVILRCVPISNHLYFYWYRQILGQKVEFLVSFYNNEISEKSEIFDDQFSVERPDGSNFTLKIRSTKLEDSAMYFCASSSPSLAGGRNEQFFGPGTRLTVL.

The rearrangement uses TRBV7-2 and TRBJ1-3, with D possibly matching TRBD1 (6 bases). Deletions cut 6 bases from V and 0 bases from J, with 12 bases between. This CDR3 region has 15 residues. CDR1 SGHTA and CDR2 FQGNSA come from the germline V gene. The CDR3 loop is CASRPQGTSGNTIYF. As DNA, the CDR3 is TGTGCCAGCAGACCACAGGGCACCTCTGGAAACACCATATATTTT.

The chain has TRBV6-1 and TRBJ2-3, with a weak D call TRBD2 (7 bases). Trimming removed 4 bases at V and 6 bases at J, with 17 bases between. CDR3 size: 15 residues. Germline V gene lookup returns CDR1 MNHNS and CDR2 SASEGT. The CDR3 is CASSVQGGSHDTQYF. The CDR3 DNA follows: TGTGCCAGCAGTGTACAGGGAGGGAGTCACGATACGCAGTATTTT.

This clone was picked up one time. The V and J genes are TRBV7-2 and TRBJ2-1; D might be TRBD1 (6 bases). With 5 bases removed from V and 10 bases from J, the gap between germline ends came to 21 bases. There are 15 residues in the CDR3. Germline V CDR1 and CDR2: SGHTA, FQGNSA. The CDR3 region has the DNA TGTGCCAGCAGCATCTCGACCTACAGGGTAGGGGAGCAGTTCTTC. Protein: CASSISTYRVGEQFF. The variable domain in full, with the rest retrieved from reference TRBV7-2 and TRBJ2-1, is GAGVSQSPSNKVTEKGKDVELRCDPISGHTALYWYRQSLGQGLEFLIYFQGNSAPDKSGLPSDRFSAERTGGSVSTLTIQRTQQEDSAVYLCASSISTYRVGEQFFGPGTRLTVL.

This clone was counted a single time. This chain links TRBV7-6 with TRBJ2-7; 15 positions agree with TRBD2. Germline V gene sequence: CDR1 SGHVS, CDR2 FNYEAQ. Germline trimming cut 5 bases from V and 5 bases from J; bases unmatched to any gene: 10. The CDR3 extends over 17 amino acids. The CDR3 region is CASSLWTSGRALHEQYF. The CDR3 DNA is TGTGCCAGCAGCCTATGGACTAGCGGGAGGGCCTTGCACGAGCAGTACTTC.

This clone was detected only once. The CDR3 coding sequence is TGTGCCAGCGGTACAACGGGGTCACCACGGGTTTCACCCCTCCACTTT. Translation: CASGTTGSPRVSPLHF. The chain recombines TRBV28 with TRBJ1-6; D not resolved. This CDR3 comprises 16 residues. Germline loops: CDR1 MDHEN, CDR2 SYDVKM. V lost 8 bases to trimming and J lost 9 bases, with 23 bases between them.

The J gene is TRBJ2-1, the V gene TRBV2; 9 positions match TRBD1. This CDR3 has 16 residues. Germline values: CDR1 SNHLY, CDR2 FYNNEI. Trimming cost V 6 bases and J 0 bases; bases outside gene matches: 6. The chain's CDR3 is CASSHGTGSSYNEQFF. The CDR3 nucleotides are TGTGCCAGCAGCCACGGGACAGGGAGCTCCTACAATGAGCAGTTCTTC.

The rearrangement joins TRBV27 to TRBJ2-1; no clear D gene. V gave up 5 bases and J gave up 4 bases, with 15 bases separating them. Germline V gene data show CDR1 as MNHEY and CDR2 as SMNVEV (reference sequence). The length of the CDR3 is 15 residues. CDR3 nucleotide sequence: TGTGCCAGCAGTACAGCCCTCGAGCCATACAATGAGCAGTTCTTC. Its protein is CASSTALEPYNEQFF.

This clone showed up just a few times. The gene calls are TRBV28 and TRBJ2-1; 11 bases are shared with TRBD2. Germline CDR1 MDHEN, CDR2 SYDVKM. The CDR3 is made up of 16 amino acids. The V segment lost 5 bases and the J segment 4 bases; nucleotides outside the gene matches: 7. The DNA of the CDR3 is TGTGCCAGCAGTCCCGATGTAGCGGGAGGGTACAATGAGCAGTTCTTC. Residues: CASSPDVAGGYNEQFF.

The chain is built from TRBV14 and TRBJ2-7; tentatively, D is TRBD2 (5 bases). Germline lookup yields CDR1 SGHDN and CDR2 FVKESK. This CDR3 comprises 9 residues. The V gene lost 8 bases and the J gene lost 7 bases, with 6 bases spanning the gap. CDR3 loop: CASGGEQYF. As DNA, the CDR3 is TGTGCCAGCGGCGGGGAGCAGTACTTC.

This chain uses TRBV19 with TRBJ1-5; D is perhaps TRBD1 (6 bases). V gave up 6 bases and J gave up 4 bases, with 13 bases separating them. The CDR3 totals 14 residues. Germline V lookup: CDR1 LNHDA, CDR2 SQIVND (reference sequence). The CDR3 DNA is TGTGCCAGTAGAACACAGGGTCGGAATCAGCCCCAGCATTTT. Amino acids: CASRTQGRNQPQHF.

The chain has TRBV30 and TRBJ1-3; 7 bases fit TRBD1. Germline CDR1 and CDR2: GTSNPN and SVGIG (reference sequence). This CDR3 is built from 16 residues. V shed 1 base and J 1 base; nucleotides not matched to a gene: 7. The CDR3, as DNA: TGTGCCTGGAGTGGACACAGGGGACCGTCTGGAAACACCATATATTTT. As protein: CAWSGHRGPSGNTIYF.

This chain joins TRBV10-3 and TRBJ1-1; D perhaps matches TRBD1 (6 bases). Germline CDR1 reads ENHRY; CDR2 reads SYGVKD. The CDR3 has 14 residues. V was trimmed by 6 bases and J by 2 bases, leaving 13 bases between them. The DNA for the CDR3 is TGTGCCATCAGGGACAGCAAACCCAACACTGAAGCTTTCTTT. Its translation is CAIRDSKPNTEAFF.

V usage is TRBV7-9 and J usage is TRBJ2-3; TRBD2 agrees at 7 bases. The CDR3 loop spans 16 amino acids. Per germline, CDR1 SEHNR and CDR2 FQNEAQ (reference sequence). The trim removed 5 bases at V and 3 bases at J, leaving 11 bases unmatched. The CDR3 sequence is CASSNRLARLTDTQYF. CDR3 bases: TGTGCCAGCAGCAACCGACTAGCTAGACTTACAGATACGCAGTATTTT.

V is TRBV6-6 and J is TRBJ1-2; TRBD1 agrees at 10 bases. Germline V gene sequence: CDR1 MNHNY, CDR2 SVGAGI (reference sequence). Trimming at V came to 4 bases and at J to 5 bases, leaving 4 bases not matched to a gene. The CDR3 spans 14 residues. Here the CDR3 reads CASSSGQGGYGYTF. DNA of the CDR3: TGTGCCAGCAGTTCCGGACAGGGGGGATATGGCTACACCTTC.

This chain joins TRBV28 and TRBJ1-2; perhaps TRBD1 as D (6 bases). Trimming shortened V by 6 bases and J by 14 bases, and 19 bases separated the two germline ends. This CDR3 is 12 amino acids long. Looked up from germline, CDR1 is MDHEN and CDR2 is SYDVKM. CDR3 residues: CASSPPLTGGTF. The DNA of the CDR3 is TGTGCCAGCAGCCCCCCACTGACAGGCGGGACCTTC.